This T cell receptor (beta chain) derives from a study of naive and memory T cell subsets. Study findings and constraints: A few larger clonotypes appeared in naive repertoires, especially CD8, possibly memory cells re-expressing CD45RA.

Two oligonucleotides, mixed equimolar, formed the beta constant-region primer covering TRBC1 and TRBC2. Four rounds of PCR amplified the ligated cDNA using nested alpha and beta constant-region primers plus SP2. One entry per CDR3 protein, called by TCRdb with MiXCR from the UMI-ligation and nested PCR reads. Seen here are over 80,000 distinct CDR3 sequences, about 11% observed once, and the top ten hold around 0.13%. The CDR3 is 18 amino acids. V was trimmed by 3 bases and J by 4 bases, leaving 22 bases between them. From germline, CDR1 is SGHKS and CDR2 YYEKEE (reference sequence). This clonotype was picked up a small number of times. Its target is unknown.

The V call is TRBV5-5, the J call TRBJ1-4; tentative D call: TRBD1 (5 bases). The origin of this receptor is a human donor in good health. Sequencing was carried out using naive CD4+ T cells from blood. The CDR3 loop reads CASSWPIPSRGHNEKLFF. The DNA of the CDR3 is TGTGCCAGCAGCTGGCCCATCCCTTCCCGGGGCCATAATGAAAAACTGTTTTTT.